This TCR beta chain was recovered during a study of T cells in tuberculosis. Sorting used thawed, overnight-rested PBMC stained with anti-CD3, a viability dye and GMM-loaded CD1B tetramer. CD1B tetramers were loaded with Rhodococcus equi-derived C32 glucose monomycolate. Each donor contributed approximately 93,000 sorted tetramer-negative cells. Clones were sequenced by immunoSEQ multiplex PCR, and TCRdb holds only the in-frame ones, with some missing. The sample shows tens of thousands of clones, 81% of them seen only once. V was cut by 5 bases and J by 2 bases, with 13 bases left in between. The length of the CDR3 is 14 residues. Germline lookup yields CDR1 LNHDA and CDR2 SQIVND (reference sequence).

The chain carries TRBV19 and TRBJ2-7, with no clear D. The sample comprised CD1b-GMM tetramer-negative cells sorted from PBMCs. This TCR was recovered from an adult woman with latent tuberculosis. Written as DNA, the CDR3 is TGTGCCAGTAGTGTTGTCCTAGGCCCCTACGAGCAGTACTTC. Encoded protein: CASSVVLGPYEQYF.